The 9 T cell receptor beta chains below come from one sample, sequenced in a study of T-cell reconstitution after alpha-beta-depleted transplantation in children. As it was prepared, the TCRbeta library received unique molecular identifiers. MiXCR was run by TCRdb on the PCR reads, yielding one entry per CDR3 protein. The sample has more than 200,000 distinct CDR3 sequences, roughly 23% seen once. Sample: PBMCs, taken before TCRalphabeta/CD19-depleted stem cell transplant. These receptors came from a girl under 10 years old with Fanconi anemia, due to receive a stem cell transplant.

J is TRBJ2-3 and V is TRBV20-1, with 13 bases matching TRBD2. Germline-derived CDR1 and CDR2 are DFQATT and SNEGSKA (reference sequence). CDR3 size: 14 residues. V was pared by 6 bases and J by 6 bases, with 6 bases of the junction left unmatched. The CDR3 region has the DNA TGCAGTGCACAACTAGCGGGAGGGCCGGATACGCAGTATTTT. It encodes CSAQLAGGPDTQYF.

This clonotype was found a few times. This sequence joins TRBV29-1 and TRBJ2-1, with D perhaps assigned TRBD1 or TRBD2 (6 bases each). V lost 3 bases, J lost 6 bases, and 12 bases lay in between. CDR3 length equals 13 residues. Germline CDR1 is SQVTM and CDR2 is ANQGSEA. CDR3 residues: CSVETGGSNEQFF. The DNA of the CDR3 is TGCAGCGTTGAGACAGGAGGGAGCAATGAGCAGTTCTTC.

This clonotype appeared a few times. The gene calls are TRBV29-1 and TRBJ1-1, with D unresolved. V lost 3 bases and J 1 base, leaving 3 bases between the germline ends. Looked up from germline, CDR1 is SQVTM and CDR2 is ANQGSEA. CDR3 length: 11 amino acids. In nucleotides, the CDR3 is TGCAGCGTTGATTCGAACACTGAAGCTTTCTTT. It yields the protein CSVDSNTEAFF.

This chain links TRBV7-9 with TRBJ2-7, with D perhaps TRBD1 or TRBD2 (6 bases each). Germline V gene lookup returns CDR1 SEHNR and CDR2 FQNEAQ (reference sequence). The ends were cut back, 7 bases at V and 3 bases at J, with 13 bases in the middle. The length of the CDR3 is 13 residues. This CDR3 is CASNPGADYEQYF. The CDR3 region has the DNA TGTGCCAGCAACCCGGGGGCCGACTACGAGCAGTACTTC.

This clonotype has more than one count but fewer than ten. The gene calls are TRBV5-1 and TRBJ2-1, with D maybe TRBD2 (6 bases). V was cut by 7 bases and J by 0 bases, with 17 bases left in between. Germline loops: CDR1 SGHRS, CDR2 YFSETQ. This CDR3 is 16 amino acids long. CDR3 sequence: CASLRDSLSSYNEQFF. The CDR3 nucleotides read TGCGCCAGCCTCCGGGACTCCTTAAGCTCCTACAATGAGCAGTTCTTC.

This sequence joins TRBV27 and TRBJ2-7; the match to TRBD2 covers 8 bases. The trim removed 0 bases at V and 4 bases at J, leaving 5 bases unmatched. The CDR3 runs to 15 residues. CDR1 and CDR2 (germline): MNHEY, SMNVEV (reference sequence). The CDR3 sequence: CASSLSIGGAYEQYF. As DNA, the CDR3 is TGTGCCAGCAGTTTATCGATCGGGGGGGCTTACGAGCAGTACTTC.

This sequence joins TRBV20-1 and TRBJ2-1; the D is unclear. Trimming cost V 5 bases and J 6 bases, with 8 bases left between them. This CDR3 contains 11 residues. CDR1 DFQATT and CDR2 SNEGSKA come from the germline V gene (reference sequence). CDR3: CSAAPSNEQFF. The CDR3 DNA reads as TGCAGTGCTGCCCCCAGCAATGAGCAGTTCTTC.

The CDR3 coding sequence is TGCAGTGCTACTTCTTTACGGACAGATGATCAGCCCCAGCATTTT. Amino acids: CSATSLRTDDQPQHF. The chain links TRBV20-1 to TRBJ1-5; TRBD1 is a possible D gene (6 bases). The ends were cut back, 4 bases at V and 5 bases at J, with 18 bases in the middle. The germline CDR1 and CDR2 sequences are DFQATT and SNEGSKA (reference sequence). The CDR3 has 15 residues.

This clonotype was counted ten times or more. The chain has TRBV5-1 and TRBJ2-2, with TRBD2 identical over 8 bases. Germline CDR1 SGHRS, CDR2 YFSETQ. The CDR3 has 17 amino acids. The V segment lost 1 base and the J segment 4 bases; nucleotides outside the gene matches: 9. The CDR3 loop is CASSLNPGLGRTGELFF. CDR3 bases: TGCGCCAGCAGCTTGAACCCGGGACTAGGTCGCACCGGGGAGCTGTTTTTT.